This T cell receptor (beta chain) emerged from a study of cytomegalovirus exposure and HLA in healthy donors (dated 2017 in TCRdb). A note on the overall study: According to an earlier analysis of 550 to 750 of the donors, about 190 million T cells yielded 120 million or so unique TCR beta sequences and approximately 300 Gb of sequence data. An early release covering 550 to 650 HLA-typed donors comprised 250 to 350 gigabases of sequencing data and around 86 million unique TCR sequences. Among the 398 genotyped donors, 81% belonged to the genetic ancestry cluster associated with self-reported Caucasian donors. The study aimed to test whether signatures of past pathogen exposure could be identified by cataloging public T cell receptors. The study profiled the T cell repertoires of about 720 subjects by immunosequencing and related them to cytomegalovirus serostatus. A separate validation cohort of 100 to 150 different subjects was used in addition to the roughly 670-subject first cohort. To predict cytomegalovirus infection status, the study combined high-throughput TCR immunosequencing, statistical association of individual TCRs with disease status, and machine learning. In a later analysis, previously published TCR beta repertoires from more than 500 donors were re-analyzed and high-resolution HLA genotyping was added so that TCR occurrence patterns could be studied. In the later analysis, no new phenotypic data were used to find candidate immune exposures; instead, reliance was placed on TCR beta sequences and their occurrence across donors. To decide whether each TCR beta V gene segment behaved as functional or pseudogenic, an earlier analysis of some 570 of the donors relied on high-throughput TCR beta sequencing. Donor age, sex, ethnicity and CMV serostatus were compiled together with the repertoire data. A later genetic analysis took genome-wide SNP genotypes for about 55% of the 666 donors and used that subset as a discovery cohort. Every discovery cohort repertoire had been produced on one sequencing platform. HLA typing covered class I and class II loci at four-digit resolution. Typing coverage varied by locus: 629-630 donors for A, B, C, DRB1 and DQB1; approximately 500 for DQA1; more than 600 for DPA1; roughly 450 for DPB1. A handful of DR-DQ haplotypes were handled as single units for association and clustering because linkage in the cohort was strong. Among around 400 genotyped donors of the cohort, an average of approximately 240,000 unique TCR beta nucleotide sequences was sequenced per donor, of which roughly 18% were non-productive. What the research found in general, with its limitations: Linkage disequilibrium might explain the correlated functional status among segregating V segments, but an unknown experimental factor could not be excluded. A further reported finding was that TCR beta sequences accurately predicted the HLA-A and HLA-B alleles for most subjects in the first cohort. According to the authors, the approach could potentially be generalized to other disease states and immunological phenotypes. A cluster of highly shared sequence variants was judged likely to represent a technical artifact of the sequencing pipeline. Because counts were too low, seventeen rarely observed V segments, including chromosome 9 orphons, were excluded from the earlier analysis of fewer than 650 of the donors. According to a later genetic analysis, donors in an Asian-associated ancestry cluster had fewer N-insertions in productive TCRs than the approximately 650-donor mean. When HLA alleles, especially DR and DQ, strongly co-occurred, attributing TCR associations to individual alleles was difficult. A later analysis found that TCR association rates varied across HLA loci, with DRB1 alleles showing the most associated TCRs and HLA-C alleles the fewest. According to a later analysis, parvovirus B19, influenza, CMV and Epstein-Barr virus appeared linked to several top co-occurrence clusters. Because HLA typing was missing for some donors at each locus, association tests included only the typed subset. Presence/absence analyses assumed roughly uniform sequencing depth across donors, an assumption that may not hold. A later genetic analysis associated a missense DCLRE1C variant with V-gene and J-gene trimming of TCR beta chains, and an independent cohort replicated the association. An earlier analysis of approximately 570 of the donors showed that most TCR beta V segments appeared in productive rearrangements either about 90% or about 30% of the time, which broadly matched IMGT annotations. Most CMV-associated TCR beta chains appeared to be HLA-restricted in a later analysis, and the HLA associations seemed to be driven largely by CMV exposure. In a later analysis, HLA-associated TCR beta chains were found to be more clonally expanded and to have lower generation probabilities than equally common non-associated chains. Because the 87-base-pair reads could not distinguish some IMGT-functional V segments, including TRBV6-2 and TRBV6-3, those segments were excluded. The study gave a list of under 200 TCR beta chains associated with cytomegalovirus. The classifier was reported to diagnose cytomegalovirus status with high specificity and sensitivity in both the original cohort and the validation cohort. In this cohort, only TCR beta chains were sequenced, and detectable features were limited by the absence of alpha or paired-chain data. In vitro tests confirmed that three of the cytomegalovirus-associated TCR beta chains recognize cytomegalovirus antigens. Immune exposure information for the cohort was limited to CMV serostatus. Specific HLA alleles were associated with roughly 16,000 TCR beta sequences at a false discovery rate of 0.05 in a later analysis. Most TCR sequences were observed very rarely across donors, whereas some public TCRs were present in many individuals.

The CDR3 runs 15 residues from the cysteine to the phenylalanine. Only the CDR3 portion is preserved as DNA: 45 bases, with reading frame beginning at the first base. CDR1 GTSNPN and CDR2 SVGIG were looked up in the germline V gene (reference sequence). Trimming leaves V shorter by 3 bases and J shorter by 8 bases, with the junction holding 11 bases beyond the gene matches. The cohort was made up of 666 healthy bone marrow donors. All cohort members were sampled while nominally healthy, although unrecorded immune exposures were likely present. The donor was CMV seronegative and was included in the group of a few hundred seronegative cohort members. A peripheral blood sample was provided by each donor, and peripheral blood mononuclear cells were used for TCR beta sequencing. The Qiagen DNeasy Blood Extraction Kit was used to extract genomic DNA from the blood cell samples. With regard to this clone: Its binding antigen is unknown. Per-nucleotide qualities are absent, and no much larger clonotype sits a single base away.

The library was made by the immunoSEQ multiplex PCR assay. The multiplex PCR relied on a mix of 60 forward primers for TCR Vbeta segments and 13 reverse primers for TCR Jbeta segments. A multiplex PCR assay on genomic DNA amplified the CDR3 region of rearranged TCR beta genes. Amplified TCR beta libraries were sequenced as 87-base-pair reads on the Illumina HiSeq System. Regarding the original processing steps: A later analysis counted around 72 million unique TCR beta chains across the 600 to 850 repertoires, and 9 million to 14 million of these chains were shared by at least two donors. Raw reads were error-corrected and collapsed into unique sequences by a nearest-neighbor algorithm in which closely related sequences were merged to remove PCR and sequencing errors. V, D and J gene segments were assigned by aligning CDR3 sequences to IMGT reference sequences. For a sequence to be retained, a match of at least six nucleotides was required to both a V gene segment and a J gene segment. A rearrangement was called productive if the CDR3 had no stop codons and remained in frame with V and J, and every other rearrangement was called non-productive. Following IMGT convention, CDR3 was defined as the stretch from the second conserved V-encoded cysteine to the conserved J-encoded phenylalanine. The earlier analysis of approximately 500 of the donors excluded sequences that lacked an unambiguous match to a single V gene segment. An earlier analysis of 500 to 600 of the donors classified V segments as functional when productive rearrangements were above 56.7% and as segregating when the standard deviation between donors was above 5%. A statistical classification framework was built for diagnosing cytomegalovirus status from the catalog of TCR beta chain sequences. In a later analysis, V and J genes were assigned by comparing TCR nucleotide sequences against IMGT/GENE-DB human TR gene sequences. A later analysis assigned CDR3 sequences and most-parsimonious VDJ recombination scenarios with the TCRdist pipeline. In a later analysis, each TCR beta chain was defined by its CDR3 amino acid sequence together with its V-gene family, and reads without a unique V-gene family were excluded. To address suspected cross-contamination and a sequencing artifact, a later analysis removed a few hundred highly shared, low-generation-probability nucleotide sequences. A later analysis calculated a clonal expansion index for each public chain from normalized within-repertoire ranks of inferred template counts. In a later analysis, generation probabilities were computed using a VDJ recombination model fitted to out-of-frame rearrangements, and the results were checked against IGoR. A later analysis scored TCR-TCR, TCR-HLA and TCR-CMV co-occurrence with hypergeometric tests, applying a repertoire-size bias correction to TCR pairs. To estimate false discovery rates, a later analysis permuted the HLA or CMV assignments 20 times. In a later analysis, co-occurring TCRs were grouped with DBSCAN, and TCRdist sequence similarity was added when clustering was performed within HLA-allele-positive subsets. For co-occurrence clustering, repertoires with fewer than 30,000 or more than 120,000 public chains were excluded, along with 5 or 6 repertoires with anomalous nucleotide sharing. Imported from immuneACCESS, the table was reduced by TCRdb to in-frame sequences with V and J called. These copies leave out some clones; in studies compared against another copy, an unresolved V gene accounts for under half, and the cause of the remainder is not known. That table supplies the V and J calls and clone size; D and trimming were determined from the DNA. This sample gives about 77,000 clones in total; 78% of them show up just once. The top ten constitute 3% to 3.5% of the sample.

Sequences were obtained from PBMCs. The sequence is built from TRBV30 and TRBJ2-1, and TRBD2 aligns with 9 junction nucleotides. This receptor was identified in a man aged 35 to 55 in good health and CMV-seronegative. The CDR3 sequence is CAWRKGAGGSYEQFF. The DNA is TGTGCCTGGAGGAAGGGGGCGGGGGGGTCTTATGAGCAGTTCTTC.